The T cell receptor (beta chain) under discussion was sequenced for a study of response to subunit inactivated influenza vaccine (dated by TCRdb to the late 2010s). Background for the entire study: The study used deep quantitative T cell receptor repertoire profiling to track responses to a trivalent subunit inactivated influenza vaccine.

CDR1 and CDR2 are read off the germline V gene as SGHAT and FQNNGV. Cut back by 1 base and 1 base, the V and J ends lie 13 bases apart. Measured from the cysteine to the phenylalanine, the CDR3 is 16 residues long. Here the CDR3 DNA is all that survives: 48 bases in frame from base 1. The research as a whole found: According to the authors, only a limited number of new T cells may be recruited by each seasonal influenza vaccination.

In regard to this clonotype: It lacks a known antigen. No base-level quality is on record; no much larger clone is a single base apart.

Library generation was performed with RT-PCR. Sequenced using an Illumina HiSeq 2500. TCRdb applied fastp at Q25 and MiXCR to the public reads, then kept only in-frame beta chains. Rows matching on CDR3 protein sequence are summarized as one entry with the most common DNA and genes. For this sample the table gives roughly 790,000 distinct CDR3 sequences, of which around 21% were detected only once. The ten largest clones represent 10% to 13% of the sample. Recombination connected TRBV11-2 to TRBJ2-5; the D gene lacks a confident call. Sequences were derived from PBMCs from blood, sampled 5 days after vaccination. The TCR sequence derives from a man aged 45-60 years who received an inactivated influenza vaccine. Donor details come from another sample of the same person, matched by shared clones. The CDR3 has the sequence CASSLVFRGPQETQYF. The DNA is TGTGCCAGCAGCTTAGTGTTTAGAGGACCCCAAGAGACCCAGTACTTC.